This T cell receptor beta chain was sequenced in a study of identical twins. Overall study findings and caveats: Twins' excess sharing was less marked for out-of-frame beta sequences.

TCRdb re-called the 5' RACE reads through MiXCR, storing one row per CDR3 protein. The sample holds approximately 470,000 distinct CDR3 sequences, about 14% seen once. CDR3 size: 15 residues. V was trimmed by 6 bases and J by 0 bases, leaving 16 bases between them. Germline CDR1 SQVTM, CDR2 ANQGSEA. This clonotype showed up just a few times. Its matching antigen is unknown. All donors were healthy Caucasians. The same data also contributed to another study, on yellow fever vaccine responses in identical twins. That paper adds: In identical twins, vaccine T cell responses appeared partly shared and partly individual.

The TCR sequence derives from a woman aged 18 to 35 in good health. J is TRBJ2-3 and V is TRBV29-1; D remains unclear. Sequencing was carried out using CD4+ T cells sorted from blood. CDR3 in amino acids: CSVSRSQTSTDTQYF. Here the CDR3 DNA reads TGCAGCGTCTCCAGGAGTCAAACTAGCACAGATACGCAGTATTTT.